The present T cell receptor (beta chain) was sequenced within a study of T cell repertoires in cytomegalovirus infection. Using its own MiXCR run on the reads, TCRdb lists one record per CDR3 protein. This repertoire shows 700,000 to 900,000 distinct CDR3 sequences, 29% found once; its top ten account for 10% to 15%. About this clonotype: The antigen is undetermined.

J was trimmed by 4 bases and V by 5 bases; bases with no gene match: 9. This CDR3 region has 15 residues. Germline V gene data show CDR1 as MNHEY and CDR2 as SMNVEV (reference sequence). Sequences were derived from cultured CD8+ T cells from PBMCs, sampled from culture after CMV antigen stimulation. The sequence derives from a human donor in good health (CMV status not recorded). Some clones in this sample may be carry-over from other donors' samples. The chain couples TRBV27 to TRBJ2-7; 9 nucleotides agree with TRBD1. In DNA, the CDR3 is TGTGCCAGCAGTCCGACCGGACAGGGGCATTACGAGCAGTACTTC. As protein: CASSPTGQGHYEQYF.